The 8 T cell receptor beta chains below all came from one sample that was sequenced in a study of T cells after yellow fever vaccination. Each CDR3 protein gets one entry after TCRdb re-called the 5' RACE reads with MiXCR. The data hold some 400,000 distinct CDR3 sequences, with 6.2% observed a single time. The specimen comprised PBMCs, sampled 5 days after the yellow fever booster vaccination. These receptors were taken from a man aged 25 to 45 who received the YFV17D yellow fever vaccine.

This clonotype has just a few counts. J is TRBJ2-7 and V is TRBV20-1; possibly TRBD1 for D (5 bases). The CDR3 length is 13 residues. Trimming cost V 6 bases and J 0 bases, with 12 bases left between them. Germline CDR1 and CDR2: DFQATT and SNEGSKA (reference sequence). CDR3 nucleotide sequence: TGCAGTGCCAACCGACAGAGCTCCTACGAGCAGTACTTC. It is translated as CSANRQSSYEQYF.

In its sample, this clonotype was seen many times. This chain joins TRBV5-1 and TRBJ2-1; 8 positions match TRBD2. The germline CDR1 and CDR2 sequences are SGHRS and YFSETQ. J was trimmed by 6 bases and V by 0 bases; bases with no gene match: 5. CDR3 size: 15 residues. The CDR3 DNA reads TGCGCCAGCAGCTTGGCCGGGCTAGCGGGCAATGAGCAGTTCTTC. Protein sequence: CASSLAGLAGNEQFF.

This clonotype was picked up a small number of times. The rearrangement links TRBV7-9 to TRBJ1-4, with D hard to call. V was cut by 5 bases and J by 4 bases, with 11 bases left in between. The CDR3 has 14 amino acids. Looked up from germline, CDR1 is SEHNR and CDR2 is FQNEAQ (reference sequence). CDR3 region: CASSPGNDNEKLFF. The CDR3 coding sequence is TGTGCCAGCAGCCCCGGGAATGATAATGAAAAACTGTTTTTT.

This clonotype was observed a handful of times. The chain employs TRBV6-5 and TRBJ2-5; D is perhaps TRBD1 or TRBD2 (5 bases each). CDR1 is MNHEY and CDR2 is SVGAGI in the germline V gene. Trimming took 1 base from V and 5 from J, leaving 11 bases between them. This CDR3 is built from 14 residues. The CDR3 protein is CASSYLGVGETQYF. The CDR3 coding sequence is TGTGCCAGCAGTTACTTGGGGGTCGGCGAGACCCAGTACTTC.

This chain joins TRBV19 and TRBJ2-1; D gene uncertain. Germline V gene sequence: CDR1 LNHDA, CDR2 SQIVND (reference sequence). Trimming shortened V by 4 bases and J by 0 bases, and 13 bases separated the two germline ends. This CDR3 spans 16 amino acids. The CDR3 DNA follows: TGTGCCAGTAGTAGCCGACCGAAGTTCTCCTACAATGAGCAGTTCTTC. Translated, it gives CASSSRPKFSYNEQFF.

This clonotype was counted ten times or more. V is TRBV27 and J is TRBJ2-7; D ambiguous. CDR1 is MNHEY and CDR2 is SMNVEV in the germline V gene (reference sequence). Between the trimmed V and J ends, which lost 1 base and 5 bases, there was a span of 15 bases. The CDR3 has 15 residues. The DNA for the CDR3 is TGTGCCAGCAGTTTATGGTCCATCTCCCCCCACGAGCAGTACTTC. This sequence encodes CASSLWSISPHEQYF.

V and J are TRBV6-1 and TRBJ2-3; TRBD2 aligns across 11 bases. CDR1 and CDR2 (germline): MNHNS, SASEGT. This CDR3 is 16 amino acids long. With V trimmed by 6 bases and J by 6 bases, 11 bases remained unmatched. The CDR3 DNA follows: TGTGCCAGCAGCTCCAATAGCGGGAGGGCAAGGGATACGCAGTATTTT. Translation: CASSSNSGRARDTQYF.

This clonotype was recorded at least ten times. This chain uses TRBV7-2 with TRBJ1-5; D is unresolved. Trimming removed 0 bases from V and 7 bases from J, with 10 bases in between. In germline, CDR1 is SGHTA, CDR2 FQGNSA. The CDR3 runs to 14 residues. The CDR3 nucleotides are TGTGCCAGCAGCTTAGCGTGGGGAGGGCAGCCCCAGCATTTT. This sequence encodes CASSLAWGGQPQHF.